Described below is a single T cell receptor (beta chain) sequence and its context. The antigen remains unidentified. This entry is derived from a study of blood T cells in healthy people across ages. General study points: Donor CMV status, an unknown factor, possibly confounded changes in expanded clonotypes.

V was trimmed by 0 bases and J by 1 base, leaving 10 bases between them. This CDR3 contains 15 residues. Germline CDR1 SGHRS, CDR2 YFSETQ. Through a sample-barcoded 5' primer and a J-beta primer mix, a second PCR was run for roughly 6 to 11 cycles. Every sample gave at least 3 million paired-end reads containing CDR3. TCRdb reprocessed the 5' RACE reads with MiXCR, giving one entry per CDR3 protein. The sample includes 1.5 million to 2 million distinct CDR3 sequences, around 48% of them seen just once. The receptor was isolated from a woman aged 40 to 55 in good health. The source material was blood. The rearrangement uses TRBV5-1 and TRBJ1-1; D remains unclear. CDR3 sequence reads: CASSLGWARNTEAFF. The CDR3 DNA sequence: TGCGCCAGCAGCTTGGGATGGGCACGGAACACTGAAGCTTTCTTT.